The source of this TCR beta chain is a study of blood T cell repertoires in COVID-19. Turning to the study itself: Acute and convalescent COVID-19 specimens originated in the United States, Italy and Spain. The cDNA or gDNA used as material had been derived from T cells, B-cell-depleted T cells, or PBMCs.

How the authors handled the data: Nucleated cell number was recorded as an estimate derived from reference gene primer amplification. Profiled with immunoSEQ multiplex PCR; TCRdb holds only in-frame clones, not every one. The V and J calls and clone size were taken over from that table, and D and trimming were inferred from the DNA. This table holds around 250,000 clones, around four fifths found once. The CDR3 runs to 13 residues. Trimming left V 2 bases short and J 6 bases short, with 11 bases between. The germline V gene encodes CDR1 MNHEY and CDR2 SMNVEV (reference sequence). Sequencing was carried out using peripheral blood. The chain combines TRBV27 with TRBJ2-7, with D tentatively TRBD2 (5 bases). The sequence came from a man older than 75 with acute or convalescent COVID-19. The CDR3 loop is CASSLMRGSEQYF. Here the CDR3 DNA reads TGTGCCAGCAGTTTAATGAGAGGGAGCGAGCAGTACTTC.